Each of the 14 T cell receptor beta chains below was sequenced from the same sample in a study of graft-versus-host responses after intestinal transplantation. TCRdb's table, derived via immunoSEQ multiplex PCR, lists solely in-frame clones and lacks some. The sample records roughly 8,200 clones, 85% to 95% being singletons. Sequenced here: PBMCs, sampled 11 days after intestinal transplantation. Receptors originate from a human patient who received an intestinal transplant, so some T cells may come from the graft donor.

V is TRBV6-5 and J is TRBJ1-1, with 7 bases that match TRBD1. Germline lookup yields CDR1 MNHEY and CDR2 SVGAGI. This CDR3 contains 12 residues. Trimming at V came to 6 bases and at J to 11 bases, leaving 9 bases not matched to a gene. The chain's CDR3 is CASSRTGTEAFF. The CDR3 DNA reads as TGTGCCAGCAGCCGGACCGGGACAGAGGCTTTCTTT.

This chain joins TRBV28 and TRBJ2-7; a weak D match, TRBD2 (5 bases). CDR1 is MDHEN, CDR2 SYDVKM, per germline. The V gene lost 3 bases and the J gene lost 6 bases, with 9 bases spanning the gap. The length of the CDR3 is 12 residues. As DNA, the CDR3 is TGTGCCAGCAGTTTGAGGGCTGGCGAGCAGTACTTC. Amino acids: CASSLRAGEQYF.

The chain employs TRBV20-1 and TRBJ2-2, with D unresolved. This CDR3 contains 11 residues. V lost 7 bases to trimming and J lost 4 bases, with 7 bases between them. Germline CDR1 reads DFQATT; CDR2 reads SNEGSKA (reference sequence). CDR3: CSVLVTGELFF. The DNA for the CDR3 is TGCAGTGTCTTAGTCACCGGGGAGCTGTTTTTT.

This rearrangement joins TRBV30 to TRBJ2-7; 7 positions agree with TRBD1. There are 15 residues in the CDR3. Per germline, CDR1 GTSNPN and CDR2 SVGIG (reference sequence). V trimming: 3 bases; J trimming: 0 bases; junction bases outside the gene matches: 8. CDR3 nucleotide sequence: TGTGCCTGGAGACCCGTCGGACAGGCCTCCTACGAGCAGTACTTC. This gives the protein CAWRPVGQASYEQYF.

The chain is built from TRBV10-2 and TRBJ2-1, with D uncertain. Trimming took off 2 bases at V and 3 bases at J, with 8 bases between the two ends. This CDR3 is built from 14 residues. Germline assignment: CDR1 WSHSY and CDR2 SAAADI. The CDR3, as DNA: TGCGCCAGCAGTGAGGTTTCTCTCTACAATGAGCAGTTCTTC. Its translation is CASSEVSLYNEQFF.

The J gene is TRBJ1-1, the V gene TRBV5-1, with D tentatively TRBD1 (5 bases). V shed 6 bases and J shed 1 base, with 16 bases lying between them. The CDR3 runs 15 residues. CDR1 and CDR2 (germline): SGHRS, YFSETQ. The CDR3 reads CASTDTPEANTEAFF. CDR3 DNA: TGCGCCAGCACGGACACGCCCGAGGCGAACACTGAAGCTTTCTTT.

This chain links TRBV9 with TRBJ1-1; 9 positions agree with TRBD1. CDR3 size: 14 residues. V shed 3 bases and J 5 bases; nucleotides not matched to a gene: 5. Germline assignment: CDR1 SGDLS and CDR2 YYNGEE. CDR3 loop: CASSAYRGRTEAFF. For the CDR3, the DNA is TGTGCCAGCAGCGCGTACAGGGGGCGAACTGAAGCTTTCTTT. Based on the CDR3 plus reference TRBV9 and TRBJ1-1, the full variable domain is DSGVTQTPKHLITATGQRVTLRCSPRSGDLSVYWYQQSLDQGLQFLIQYYNGEERAKGNILERFSAQQFPDLHSELNLSSLELGDSALYFCASSAYRGRTEAFFGQGTRLTVV.

V gene TRBV7-2 combines with J gene TRBJ1-4; 8 nucleotides agree with TRBD1. Germline CDR1 reads SGHTA; CDR2 reads FQGNSA. The CDR3 totals 14 residues. The J segment lost 8 bases and the V segment lost 5 bases, leaving 7 bases of the junction unmatched. For the CDR3, the DNA is TGTGCCAGCAGCACAGGACAGGGAGTAGAAAAACTGTTTTTT. It codes for CASSTGQGVEKLFF.

This rearrangement joins TRBV27 to TRBJ2-7; weak D call: TRBD1 (6 bases). Germline V gene data show CDR1 as MNHEY and CDR2 as SMNVEV (reference sequence). V lost 4 bases, J lost 5 bases, and 12 bases lay in between. The CDR3 is 13 amino acids. The CDR3 DNA is TGTGCCAGCAGTTCACAGGGTTTCAACGAGCAGTACTTC. It encodes CASSSQGFNEQYF.

A single count supports this clone. This rearrangement joins TRBV18 to TRBJ2-1, with 7 positions matching TRBD2. V was clipped by 6 bases and J by 4 bases; unmatched bases: 15. Germline CDR1 and CDR2: KGHSH and LQKENI. The CDR3 runs 17 residues. The CDR3 DNA is TGTGCCAGCTCTCCGCAAAGTGGCGGGAGTACGTACAATGAGCAGTTCTTC. The encoded protein is CASSPQSGGSTYNEQFF.

This clone was detected only a few times. The chain recombines TRBV7-9 with TRBJ2-7, with D possibly matching TRBD2 (5 bases). The CDR3 spans 13 residues. The ends were cut back, 5 bases at V and 4 bases at J, with 12 bases in the middle. Germline loops: CDR1 SEHNR, CDR2 FQNEAQ (reference sequence). The CDR3 sequence is CASSPPERYEQYV. The DNA for the CDR3 is TGTGCCAGCAGCCCCCCGGAGCGGTACGAGCAGTACGTC.

This chain links TRBV7-9 with TRBJ2-3; tentatively, D is TRBD2 (6 bases). V was trimmed by 2 bases and J by 4 bases, leaving 13 bases between them. The germline V gene encodes CDR1 SEHNR and CDR2 FQNEAQ (reference sequence). The CDR3 is 15 amino acids. CDR3 DNA: TGTGCCAGCAGCTTACTTGGCGGGGAGGCAGATACGCAGTATTTT. Its protein product is CASSLLGGEADTQYF. The variable domain in full, with the rest retrieved from reference TRBV7-9 and TRBJ2-3, is DTGVSQNPRHKITKRGQNVTFRCDPISEHNRLYWYRQTLGQGPEFLTYFQNEAQLEKSRLLSDRFSAERPKGSFSTLEIQRTEQGDSAMYLCASSLLGGEADTQYFGPGTRLTVL.

This chain connects TRBV11-2 to TRBJ1-2; 8 nucleotides line up with TRBD1. Per the germline V gene, CDR1 is SGHAT and CDR2 is FQNNGV. After removal of 1 base from V and 6 bases from J, the junction contained 13 bases not matched to a gene. The CDR3 sequence is 17 residues long. CDR3 DNA sequence: TGTGCCAGCAGCTTAGCTCGGACAGGGTACCTCCAAAATGGCTACACCTTC. Protein sequence: CASSLARTGYLQNGYTF.

V is TRBV7-9 and J is TRBJ2-3; 7 bases are a match to TRBD2. V lost 2 bases to trimming and J lost 1 base; unmatched junction nucleotides: 3. CDR1 SEHNR and CDR2 FQNEAQ come from the germline V gene (reference sequence). This CDR3 has 15 amino acids. CDR3 amino acids: CASSLFSGGTDTQYF. CDR3 bases: TGTGCCAGCAGCTTATTCAGCGGGGGCACAGATACGCAGTATTTT.